This T cell receptor (beta chain) was captured in a study of graft-versus-host responses after intestinal transplantation. Study findings and constraints: Patients with graft-donor T cell macrochimerism had high graft-versus-host to host-versus-graft clonal ratios in allografts.

Germline V gene data show CDR1 as MDHEN and CDR2 as SYDVKM. V was pared by 3 bases and J by 3 bases, with 23 bases between. This CDR3 spans 18 amino acids. Roughly 200,000 CFSE-labeled responder cells were plated with roughly 200,000 irradiated, violet-dye-labeled stimulator cells. Post-reaction sorting isolated proliferating CFSE-low CD3+CD4+ and CD3+CD8+ responders. Libraries were prepared by immunoSEQ multiplex PCR; TCRdb keeps only in-frame clonotypes and omits some of them. The data hold about 3,900 clones, with around 41% observed a single time. This TCR was sampled from a human patient who was an organ donor for intestinal transplantation. This sample comprised alloreactive CD8+ T cells from a mixed lymphocyte reaction culture, obtained before transplantation. The sample's subset: CFSE-low proliferating T cells sorted from roughly six-day pre-transplant mixed lymphocyte reaction (GvH or HvG direction). The chain is built from TRBV28 and TRBJ1-1; no firm D call. CDR3 sequence (DNA): TGTGCCAGCAGTTTTAGGATCCAGGCTTTAATTTGGGACACTGAAGCTTTCTTT. Protein product: CASSFRIQALIWDTEAFF.